This T cell receptor beta chain was found in a study of shared clonotypes between healthy human individuals. About the study: The plates for each donor numbered three CD4 naive, three CD4 memory, two CD8 naive and one CD8 memory.

Naive-designated CD8 cells lacked CD45RO, were positively enriched for CCR7, and omitted terminally differentiated effector memory CD45RA+ cells. About this clone itself: Its antigen is still unknown.

General observations from the study: Larger estimated richness was generally seen in naive subsets than in memory subsets. The genetic and exposure-history diversity represented was limited by few donors.

V lost 4 bases, J lost 3 bases, and 2 bases stayed unmatched. CDR3 length equals 13 residues. Looked up from germline, CDR1 is MNHEY and CDR2 is SMNVEV (reference sequence). The repertoire was sequenced with immunoSEQ multiplex PCR; TCRdb's copy has only in-frame clones and lacks some. The sample contains about 2,200,000 clones, more than 85% of which appear only once. This chain joins TRBV27 and TRBJ2-5; TRBD2 aligns across 7 bases. The specimen sequenced was naive CD8+ T cells from PBMCs. This receptor was obtained from a young man in good health. Some clones in this sample may be carry-over from other donors' samples. CDR3 nucleotide sequence: TGTGCCAGCAGTTCGACTAGCAAAGAGACCCAGTACTTC. It is translated as CASSSTSKETQYF.